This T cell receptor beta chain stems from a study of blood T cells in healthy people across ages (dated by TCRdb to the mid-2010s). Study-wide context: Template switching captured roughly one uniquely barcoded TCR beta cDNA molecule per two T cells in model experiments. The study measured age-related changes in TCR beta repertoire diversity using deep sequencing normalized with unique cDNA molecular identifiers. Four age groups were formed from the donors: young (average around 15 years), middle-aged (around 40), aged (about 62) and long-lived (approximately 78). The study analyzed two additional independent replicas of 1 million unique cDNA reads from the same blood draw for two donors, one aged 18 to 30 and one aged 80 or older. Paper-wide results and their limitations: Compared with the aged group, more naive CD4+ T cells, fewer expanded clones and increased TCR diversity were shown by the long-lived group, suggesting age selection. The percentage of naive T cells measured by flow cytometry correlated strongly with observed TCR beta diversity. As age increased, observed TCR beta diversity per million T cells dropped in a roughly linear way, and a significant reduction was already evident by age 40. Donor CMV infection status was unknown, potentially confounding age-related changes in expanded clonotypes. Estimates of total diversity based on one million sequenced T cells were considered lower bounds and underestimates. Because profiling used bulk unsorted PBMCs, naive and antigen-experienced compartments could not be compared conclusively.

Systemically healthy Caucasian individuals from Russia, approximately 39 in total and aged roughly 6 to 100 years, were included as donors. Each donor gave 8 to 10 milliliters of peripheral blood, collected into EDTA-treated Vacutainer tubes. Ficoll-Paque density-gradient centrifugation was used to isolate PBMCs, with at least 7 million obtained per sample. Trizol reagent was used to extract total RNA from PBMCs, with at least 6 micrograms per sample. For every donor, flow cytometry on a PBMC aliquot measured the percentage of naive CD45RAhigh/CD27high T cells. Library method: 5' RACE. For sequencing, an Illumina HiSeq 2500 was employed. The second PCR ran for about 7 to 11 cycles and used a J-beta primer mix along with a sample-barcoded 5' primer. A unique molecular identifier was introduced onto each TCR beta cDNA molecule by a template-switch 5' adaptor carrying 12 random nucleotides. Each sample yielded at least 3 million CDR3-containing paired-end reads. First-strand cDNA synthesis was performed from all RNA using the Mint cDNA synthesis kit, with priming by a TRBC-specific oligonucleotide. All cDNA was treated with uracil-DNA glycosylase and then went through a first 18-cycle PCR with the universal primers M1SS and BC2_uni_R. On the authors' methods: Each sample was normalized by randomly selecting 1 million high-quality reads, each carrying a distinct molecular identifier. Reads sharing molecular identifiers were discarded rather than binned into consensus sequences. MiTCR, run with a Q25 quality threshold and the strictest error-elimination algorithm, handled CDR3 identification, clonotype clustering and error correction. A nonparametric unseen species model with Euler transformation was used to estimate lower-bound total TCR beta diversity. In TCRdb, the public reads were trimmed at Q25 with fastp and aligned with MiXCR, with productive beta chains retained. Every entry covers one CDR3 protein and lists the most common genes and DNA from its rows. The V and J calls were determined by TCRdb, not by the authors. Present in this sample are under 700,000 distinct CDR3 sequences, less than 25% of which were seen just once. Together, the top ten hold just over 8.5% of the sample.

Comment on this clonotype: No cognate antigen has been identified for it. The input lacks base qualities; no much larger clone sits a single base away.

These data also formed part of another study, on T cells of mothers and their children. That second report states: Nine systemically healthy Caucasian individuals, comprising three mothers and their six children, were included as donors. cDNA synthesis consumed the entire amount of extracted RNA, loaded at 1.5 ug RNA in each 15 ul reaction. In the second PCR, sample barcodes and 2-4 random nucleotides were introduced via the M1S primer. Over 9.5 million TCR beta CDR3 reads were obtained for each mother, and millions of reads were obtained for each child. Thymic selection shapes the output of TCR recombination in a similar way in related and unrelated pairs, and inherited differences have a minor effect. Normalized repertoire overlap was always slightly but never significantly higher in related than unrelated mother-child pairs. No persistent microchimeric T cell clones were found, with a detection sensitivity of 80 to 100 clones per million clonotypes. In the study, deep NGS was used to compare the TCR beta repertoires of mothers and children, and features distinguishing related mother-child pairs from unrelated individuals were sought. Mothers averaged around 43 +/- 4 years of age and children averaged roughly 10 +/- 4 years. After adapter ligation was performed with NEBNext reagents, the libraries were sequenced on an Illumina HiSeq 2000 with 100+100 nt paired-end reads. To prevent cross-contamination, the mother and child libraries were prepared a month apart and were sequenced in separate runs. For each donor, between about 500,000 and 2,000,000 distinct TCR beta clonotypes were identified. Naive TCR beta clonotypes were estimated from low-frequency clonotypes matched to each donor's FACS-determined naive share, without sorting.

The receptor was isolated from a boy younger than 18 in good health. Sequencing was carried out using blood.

The CDR3: CASSSGQNEKLFF. In nucleotide form, the sequence is TGTGCCAGCAGTTCCGGACAGAATGAAAAACTGTTTTTT. The chain couples TRBV28 to TRBJ1-4, and possibly TRBD1, on 6 matching bases. CDR1 MDHEN and CDR2 SYDVKM were looked up in the germline V gene. Deletion took 4 bases off V and 5 bases off J, with a span of 8 bases between the germline ends. The CDR3 covers 13 residues, taking in both the cysteine and the phenylalanine. The entry retains the CDR3 DNA only, 39 bases that are in frame from base 1.